This TCR beta chain was identified during a study of identical twins. This CDR3 region has 11 residues. Deletions cut 7 bases from V and 8 bases from J, with 9 bases between. Germline V gives CDR1 MGHDK, CDR2 SYGVNS. TCRdb analysed the 5' RACE reads with MiXCR anew, one entry per CDR3 protein. The sample includes 1.5 million to 2 million distinct CDR3 sequences, less than 40% of them seen just once. This chain connects TRBV25-1 to TRBJ2-1; TRBD1 might be the D (5 bases). The receptor's source is a newborn girl in good health. The sequenced material came from cord blood. DNA of the CDR3: TGTGCCAGCACAGGGTCCCATGAGCAGTTCTTC. It is translated as CASTGSHEQFF.